This passage covers 13 T cell receptor beta chains from one sample sequenced in a study of T-cell reconstitution after alpha-beta-depleted transplantation in children. Unique molecular identifiers were used in preparing the TCRbeta library. MiXCR, run by TCRdb on the PCR reads, gives a single entry per CDR3 protein. Seen here are 350,000 to 500,000 distinct CDR3 sequences, roughly 43% observed once, and the top ten hold 27%. Source: PBMCs, taken before TCRalphabeta/CD19-depleted stem cell transplant. The receptors were gathered from a girl between 2 and 10 years old with aplastic anemia, due to receive a stem cell transplant.

This chain uses TRBV6-1 with TRBJ2-1; TRBD2 agrees at 14 bases. Unmatched junction bases numbered 4, after V lost 0 bases and J lost 9 bases. Per the germline V gene, CDR1 is MNHNS and CDR2 is SASEGT. The CDR3 covers 16 residues. This chain's CDR3 is CASSEATSGGAGEQFF. CDR3 DNA sequence: TGTGCCAGCAGTGAAGCGACTAGCGGGGGGGCCGGTGAGCAGTTCTTC.

The rearrangement uses TRBV20-1 and TRBJ2-4; D could derive from TRBD1 or TRBD2 (5 bases each). The germline V gene encodes CDR1 DFQATT and CDR2 SNEGSKA (reference sequence). The CDR3 length is 15 residues. V lost 3 bases and J 5 bases, leaving 17 bases between the germline ends. In DNA form, the CDR3 reads TGCAGTGCTAGGGACGCCACTAGGGACCAAAACATTCAGTACTTC. Its translation is CSARDATRDQNIQYF.

V is TRBV12-3 or TRBV12-4 and J is TRBJ2-3; no clear D. Between the trimmed V and J ends, which lost 6 bases and 0 bases, there was a span of 19 bases. The CDR3 runs to 17 residues. CDR3 in amino acids: CASSPPRGGPSTDTQYF. For the CDR3, the DNA is TGTGCCAGCAGCCCGCCCCGAGGCGGCCCTAGCACAGATACGCAGTATTTT.

In this sample, this clonotype turned up a few times. The chain couples TRBV5-1 to TRBJ2-3; TRBD1 is a possible D gene (6 bases). The germline CDR1 and CDR2 sequences are SGHRS and YFSETQ. With 0 bases removed from V and 3 bases from J, the gap between germline ends came to 14 bases. The CDR3 length is 16 residues. The CDR3: CASSLGTGFATDTQYF. CDR3 sequence (DNA): TGCGCCAGCAGCTTGGGAACAGGGTTTGCGACAGATACGCAGTATTTT.

This CDR3 is CASSLLAGNRGEQFF. The CDR3 region has the DNA TGTGCCAGCAGTTTATTAGCGGGAAATCGGGGTGAGCAGTTCTTC. The chain links TRBV12-3 or TRBV12-4 to TRBJ2-1; TRBD2 agrees at 8 bases. After removal of 2 bases from V and 9 bases from J, the junction contained 9 bases not matched to a gene. The CDR3 contains 15 residues.

This chain uses TRBV29-1 with TRBJ2-2, with 7 bases fitting TRBD2. The CDR3 totals 15 residues. CDR1 and CDR2 (germline): SQVTM, ANQGSEA. V was clipped by 3 bases and J by 2 bases; unmatched bases: 6. The DNA of the CDR3 is TGCAGCGTTGAGTCGCGGGAGACAAACACCGGGGAGCTGTTTTTT. This gives the protein CSVESRETNTGELFF.

V gene TRBV7-9 combines with J gene TRBJ2-7; 7 bases match TRBD2. J gave up 1 base and V 5 bases, and 8 bases lay outside the gene matches. The CDR3 is 15 residues long. Per the germline V gene, CDR1 is SEHNR and CDR2 is FQNEAQ (reference sequence). The CDR3 nucleotides read TGTGCCAGCAGCCCCGGTGCGGGGGTATCCTACGAGCAGTACTTC. It yields the protein CASSPGAGVSYEQYF.

The chain employs TRBV5-1 and TRBJ2-7; D not resolved. The germline CDR1 and CDR2 sequences are SGHRS and YFSETQ. The CDR3 sequence is 14 residues long. The germline V and J ends were trimmed by 3 bases and 3 bases, with 13 bases remaining between them. This CDR3 is CASSSHGRIYEQYF. The CDR3 DNA is TGCGCCAGCAGCTCACATGGACGGATCTACGAGCAGTACTTC.

Worth noting for this clonotype: At one of its ends the junction is not consistent with the germline gene, which may arise from a read error. This chain connects TRBV5-1 to TRBJ2-2; D unclear. In germline, CDR1 is SGHRS, CDR2 YFSETQ. There are 13 residues in the CDR3. The CDR3 DNA reads as TGCACCAGCAGCTTGAAGACTACCGGGGAGCTGTTTTTT. Amino acid sequence: CTSSLKTTGELFF.

This clonotype was counted at least ten times. The gene calls are TRBV7-9 and TRBJ2-1; 7 positions match TRBD1. This CDR3 is 12 amino acids long. The V gene's germline CDR1 is SEHNR and CDR2 FQNEAQ (reference sequence). The V and J ends lost 4 bases and 8 bases, in that order; junction bases with no gene match: 2. CDR3 sequence reads: CASSSTGDEQFF. CDR3 nucleotide sequence: TGTGCCAGCAGCTCTACAGGGGATGAGCAGTTCTTC. The variable domain in full, completed from reference TRBV7-9 and TRBJ2-1, reads DTGVSQNPRHKITKRGQNVTFRCDPISEHNRLYWYRQTLGQGPEFLTYFQNEAQLEKSRLLSDRFSAERPKGSFSTLEIQRTEQGDSAMYLCASSSTGDEQFFGPGTRLTVL.

The V and J genes are TRBV5-1 and TRBJ2-3, with 11 bases matching TRBD2. V gave up 0 bases and J gave up 4 bases; unmatched junction bases: 4. Germline CDR1 SGHRS, CDR2 YFSETQ. The CDR3 length is 16 residues. For the CDR3, the DNA is TGCGCCAGCAGCTTGGGCACTAGCGGGAGCGCAGATACGCAGTATTTT. Its protein is CASSLGTSGSADTQYF.

J is TRBJ2-6 and V is TRBV20-1; TRBD1 agrees at 10 bases. V dropped 3 bases and J dropped 0; count of bases not matched to a gene: 5. CDR1 and CDR2 (germline): DFQATT, SNEGSKA (reference sequence). The length of the CDR3 is 17 residues. Here the CDR3 DNA reads TGCAGTGCTAGGCGGGACAGGGGTCGCTCTGGGGCCAACGTCCTGACTTTC. Its protein product is CSARRDRGRSGANVLTF.

In this sample, this clonotype turned up a few times. This chain uses TRBV5-1 with TRBJ2-7; 12 nucleotides agree with TRBD1. After removal of 5 bases from V and 3 bases from J, the junction contained 6 bases not matched to a gene. This CDR3 has 15 amino acids. Germline CDR1 and CDR2: SGHRS and YFSETQ. The CDR3 sequence: CASRTGQGAGYEQYF. The CDR3 DNA reads as TGCGCCAGCAGGACGGGACAGGGGGCAGGCTACGAGCAGTACTTC.